Sequencing of this T cell receptor (beta chain) was carried out in a study of cytomegalovirus exposure and HLA in healthy donors. With V trimmed by 0 bases and J by 9 bases, 5 bases remained unmatched. Germline V gives CDR1 WNHNN, CDR2 SYGVQD (reference sequence). This CDR3 is 14 amino acids long. With 60 Vbeta and 13 Jbeta primers, the PCR was carried out. Profiled with immunoSEQ multiplex PCR; TCRdb holds only in-frame clones, not every one. The sample gives 100,000 to 140,000 clones, roughly 70% of which show up once; around 15% is in the top ten. This clone was seen a handful of times. The specimen sequenced was PBMCs. This receptor was taken from a woman aged 40 to 50 in good health and CMV-seropositive. The rearrangement uses TRBV10-1 and TRBJ1-1; 9 bases map to TRBD1. CDR3 in amino acids: CASSESSGTGKAFF. CDR3 bases: TGCGCCAGCAGTGAGTCGTCCGGGACAGGGAAAGCTTTCTTT.